The clone carrying this T cell receptor beta chain was seen only a few times. This record belongs to a study of blood T cell repertoires in COVID-19. Study information: The origin of the acute and convalescent COVID-19 samples was the United States, Italy and Spain. T cells, B-cell-depleted T cells, or PBMCs supplied cDNA or gDNA.

Per the authors' pipeline: Nucleated cell counts were estimated from reference gene primer amplification. The assay was immunoSEQ multiplex PCR, and TCRdb's table has in-frame clones only and misses some. V and J calls plus clone size are reproduced from that table; the DNA served to infer D and trimming. Of more than 110,000 clones detected, under 80% appear once; the ten largest clones hold around 13%. Germline CDR1 and CDR2: MDHEN and SYDVKM. The CDR3 is made up of 14 amino acids. V shed 8 bases and J shed 4 bases, with 18 bases lying between them. Sequences were obtained from peripheral blood. This TCR was sampled from a man older than 75 with acute or convalescent COVID-19. The rearrangement links TRBV28 to TRBJ2-7; TRBD1 might be the D (5 bases). The CDR3 DNA follows: TGTGCCAGCGGCAGACAGAGCCTTTTGTACGAGCAGTACTTC. Its translation: CASGRQSLLYEQYF.